One and the same sample provided the 27 T cell receptor beta chains below, sequenced in a study of human T cells and chemical hapten exposure. TCRdb itself ran the RACE reads through MiXCR, one entry per CDR3 protein. The sample has around 80,000 distinct CDR3 sequences, over 7% seen once. Time point here: healthy volunteer bleed at 6 weeks. The template was total RNA from unfractionated whole blood. Sequenced material: whole blood. Receptors originate from a male donor in good health. Some clones in this sample may be carry-over from other donors' samples.

This clonotype was seen at least ten times. The chain uses TRBV6-4 and TRBJ2-3; maybe TRBD2 (5 bases). Trimming pared 3 bases from V and 2 bases from J, leaving 9 bases between. CDR1 is MRHNA and CDR2 is SNTAGT in the germline V gene. The CDR3 runs 14 residues. The CDR3 region has the DNA TGTGCCAGCAGTGAGGGGAGACACACAGATACGCAGTATTTT. It codes for CASSEGRHTDTQYF.

This clonotype was recorded many times. This rearrangement joins TRBV5-1 to TRBJ1-1, with TRBD1 as a possible D gene (5 bases). V dropped 7 bases and J dropped 8 bases, with 21 bases sitting between them. Germline values: CDR1 SGHRS, CDR2 YFSETQ. The CDR3 is made up of 14 amino acids. CDR3 sequence reads: CASQVGQGPREAFF. Here the CDR3 DNA reads TGCGCCAGCCAAGTCGGGCAGGGCCCCCGAGAAGCTTTCTTT. The full variable domain, with the rest looked up from reference TRBV5-1 and TRBJ1-1, is KAGVTQTPRYLIKTRGQQVTLSCSPISGHRSVSWYQQTPGQGLQFLFEYFSETQRNKGNFPGRFSGRQFSNSRSEMNVSTLELGDSALYLCASQVGQGPREAFFGQGTRLTVV.

This chain joins TRBV4-2 and TRBJ2-1, with a weak D call TRBD1 (6 bases). This CDR3 contains 16 residues. Germline CDR1 reads LGHNA; CDR2 reads YNFKEQ. Between the trimmed V and J ends, which lost 0 bases and 4 bases, there was a span of 13 bases. The CDR3 protein is CASSQDGGVGYNEQFF. As DNA, the CDR3 is TGTGCCAGCAGCCAAGATGGGGGCGTGGGATACAATGAGCAGTTCTTC.

This clonotype has a count of ten or more. This chain connects TRBV20-1 to TRBJ2-1, with D perhaps assigned TRBD1 or TRBD2 (5 bases each). Germline V gives CDR1 DFQATT, CDR2 SNEGSKA (reference sequence). Trimming shortened V by 7 bases and J by 1 base, and 17 bases separated the two germline ends. This CDR3 contains 15 residues. CDR3 nucleotide sequence: TGCAGTGGGGACCCTATCTTGGGGTCCTACAATGAGCAGTTCTTC. Protein product: CSGDPILGSYNEQFF.

About this clonotype itself: One end of the junction fails to match germline, which may point to a read error. The genes are TRBV5-4 and TRBJ1-6, with a weak D call TRBD1 (5 bases). The CDR3 totals 14 residues. In germline, CDR1 is SGHNT, CDR2 YYREEE (reference sequence). This CDR3 reads CASSWTTYNPPLHF. CDR3 DNA sequence: TGTGCCAGCAGCTGGACAACCTATAATCCACCCCTCCACTTT.

This clonotype has ten or more counts. The chain employs TRBV7-9 and TRBJ1-1, with D uncertain. Germline V gene data show CDR1 as SEHNR and CDR2 as FQNEAQ (reference sequence). The CDR3 runs to 13 residues. Trimming stripped 3 bases from V and 6 bases from J, with 11 bases between. As DNA, the CDR3 is TGTGCCAGCAGCTTCGGTAGCGGAGCTGAAGCTTTCTTT. Translating it yields CASSFGSGAEAFF.

In its sample, this clonotype was seen a few times. The V call is TRBV19, the J call TRBJ1-4; D possibly corresponds to TRBD1 (5 bases). The length of the CDR3 is 15 residues. In germline, CDR1 is LNHDA, CDR2 SQIVND (reference sequence). Trimming removed 1 base at V and 0 bases at J, with 6 bases between. CDR3 sequence reads: CASSIAGATNEKLFF. The CDR3, as DNA: TGTGCCAGTAGTATAGCGGGGGCAACTAATGAAAAACTGTTTTTT.

This clonotype showed up many times. The genes are TRBV11-2 and TRBJ1-1; 9 positions agree with TRBD1. With 0 bases clipped from V and 9 bases from J, the junction kept 20 bases outside the gene matches. The CDR3 runs to 19 residues. From germline, CDR1 is SGHAT and CDR2 FQNNGV. This CDR3 reads CASSLDGAQGGGQGRKAFF. The DNA for the CDR3 is TGTGCCAGCAGCTTAGACGGTGCGCAGGGAGGGGGACAGGGAAGGAAAGCTTTCTTT.

Many counts were recorded for this clonotype. V is TRBV29-1 and J is TRBJ2-7; tentatively, D is TRBD1 (5 bases). CDR3 size: 12 residues. Germline values: CDR1 SQVTM, CDR2 ANQGSEA. With 5 bases removed from V and 5 bases from J, the gap between germline ends came to 13 bases. The CDR3 spells CSVRQLRDEQYF. The DNA for the CDR3 is TGCAGCGTTCGGCAGCTCAGGGACGAGCAGTACTTC.

The rearrangement uses TRBV6-6 and TRBJ2-3; D is ambiguous. Per germline, CDR1 MNHNY and CDR2 SVGAGI (reference sequence). Deletions cut 0 bases from V and 0 bases from J, with 13 bases between. The CDR3 has 17 residues. CDR3 loop: CASSYSDVHPSTDTQYF. CDR3 nucleotide sequence: TGTGCCAGCAGTTACTCCGACGTTCACCCTAGCACAGATACGCAGTATTTT.

The rearrangement links TRBV7-2 to TRBJ2-1; TRBD1 is a possible D gene (6 bases). CDR1 and CDR2 from the germline V gene are SGHTA and FQGNSA. V shed 2 bases and J shed 9 bases, with 14 bases lying between them. CDR3 size: 14 residues. This chain's CDR3 is CASSLKVPGVEQFF. In DNA form, the CDR3 reads TGTGCCAGCAGCTTAAAAGTTCCAGGGGTTGAGCAGTTCTTC.

The gene calls are TRBV14 and TRBJ2-7; unclear D gene. Germline V lookup: CDR1 SGHDN, CDR2 FVKESK. V was shortened by 5 bases and J by 7 bases, with 12 bases between the two germline ends. This CDR3 has 12 residues. CDR3 coding DNA: TGTGCCAGCAGCTTCTCTACTGGGGAGCAGTACTTC. Translated: CASSFSTGEQYF. Variable domain in full (rest from reference TRBV14 and TRBJ2-7): EAGVTQFPSHSVIEKGQTVTLRCDPISGHDNLYWYRRVMGKEIKFLLHFVKESKQDESGMPNNRFLAERTGGTYSTLKVQPAELEDSGVYFCASSFSTGEQYFGPGTRLTVT.

This clonotype was found a few times. The chain recombines TRBV7-9 with TRBJ1-1, with D unclear. Germline-derived CDR1 and CDR2 are SEHNR and FQNEAQ (reference sequence). The CDR3 length is 13 residues. V was pared by 2 bases and J by 3 bases, with 7 bases between. CDR3 sequence: CASSLIRDTEAFF. The DNA for the CDR3 is TGTGCCAGCAGCTTAATACGCGACACTGAAGCTTTCTTT. Full variable domain (rest looked up from reference TRBV7-9 and TRBJ1-1): DTGVSQNPRHKITKRGQNVTFRCDPISEHNRLYWYRQTLGQGPEFLTYFQNEAQLEKSRLLSDRFSAERPKGSFSTLEIQRTEQGDSAMYLCASSLIRDTEAFFGQGTRLTVV.

The chain recombines TRBV27 with TRBJ1-1, with D possibly TRBD1 on 5 matching bases. This CDR3 contains 13 residues. The germline V and J ends were trimmed by 5 bases and 6 bases, with 13 bases remaining between them. Germline CDR1 reads MNHEY; CDR2 reads SMNVEV (reference sequence). The CDR3 DNA follows: TGTGCCAGCAGTCGAGCAGGGTATCCTGAAGCTTTCTTT. The encoded protein is CASSRAGYPEAFF.

V gene TRBV5-1 combines with J gene TRBJ2-1; 13 bases align to TRBD2. This CDR3 is built from 16 residues. Germline trimming cut 2 bases from V and 5 bases from J; bases unmatched to any gene: 4. Looked up from germline, CDR1 is SGHRS and CDR2 is YFSETQ. The CDR3 is CASSLRLAGGNNEQFF. CDR3 nucleotide sequence: TGCGCCAGCAGCTTACGACTAGCGGGAGGAAACAATGAGCAGTTCTTC. Full variable domain (remainder filled in from reference TRBV5-1 and TRBJ2-1): KAGVTQTPRYLIKTRGQQVTLSCSPISGHRSVSWYQQTPGQGLQFLFEYFSETQRNKGNFPGRFSGRQFSNSRSEMNVSTLELGDSALYLCASSLRLAGGNNEQFFGPGTRLTVL.

In this sample, this clonotype turned up many times. J is TRBJ2-7 and V is TRBV12-3 or TRBV12-4, with D maybe TRBD2 (6 bases). This CDR3 comprises 15 residues. The V end was cut by 0 bases, the J end by 3 bases, with 12 bases between. The DNA for the CDR3 is TGTGCCAGCAGTTTAGCGCGGGGAGGCGACTACGAGCAGTACTTC. Protein: CASSLARGGDYEQYF.

This clonotype has just one count. The V and J genes are TRBV12-3 or TRBV12-4 and TRBJ2-3, with no clear D. The CDR3 covers 14 residues. V was shortened by 5 bases and J by 2 bases, with 11 bases between the two germline ends. This CDR3 reads CASSELGITDTQYF. CDR3 nucleotides: TGTGCCAGCAGTGAATTAGGGATCACAGATACGCAGTATTTT.

The V call is TRBV20-1, the J call TRBJ2-6; D might be TRBD2 (5 bases). CDR3 length: 13 amino acids. Trimming left V 5 bases short and J 2 bases short, with 7 bases between. Germline V CDR1 and CDR2: DFQATT, SNEGSKA (reference sequence). CDR3 in amino acids: CSAGGAGANVLTF. In nucleotides, the CDR3 is TGCAGTGCTGGAGGAGCTGGGGCCAACGTCCTGACTTTC.

The V gene is TRBV27, the J gene TRBJ1-6; D remains ambiguous. The ends were cut back, 2 bases at V and 6 bases at J, with 14 bases in the middle. CDR1 MNHEY and CDR2 SMNVEV come from the germline V gene (reference sequence). CDR3 size: 16 residues. CDR3 coding DNA: TGTGCCAGCAGTTTAAGGGAGGTGAATACTAATTCACCCCTCCACTTT. Translated: CASSLREVNTNSPLHF.

This clonotype showed up many times. The J gene is TRBJ1-1, the V gene TRBV3-1; TRBD1 might be the D (6 bases). Germline V gene lookup returns CDR1 LGHDT and CDR2 YNNKEL (reference sequence). The CDR3 contains 12 residues. The ends were cut back, 3 bases at V and 11 bases at J, with 13 bases in the middle. The CDR3 sequence is CASSQGARMAFF. CDR3 DNA sequence: TGTGCCAGCAGCCAGGGGGCGCGGATGGCTTTCTTT.

CDR3 sequence: CASSLGGKPQHF. The CDR3 DNA follows: TGTGCCAGCAGCTTAGGCGGTAAGCCCCAGCATTTT. J is TRBJ1-5 and V is TRBV7-9; no clear D. V lost 1 base to trimming and J lost 8 bases, with 6 bases between them. In germline, CDR1 is SEHNR, CDR2 FQNEAQ (reference sequence). This CDR3 region has 12 residues.

This clonotype was found a few times. The V call is TRBV20-1, the J call TRBJ1-4; possible D gene TRBD1, 5 bases. The CDR3 covers 15 residues. Germline V gene data show CDR1 as DFQATT and CDR2 as SNEGSKA (reference sequence). Trimming stripped 7 bases from V and 4 bases from J, with 19 bases between. The CDR3 spells CSGQWGSSDNEKLFF. The CDR3 nucleotides are TGCAGTGGGCAGTGGGGGAGTAGTGATAATGAAAAACTGTTTTTT.

The chain employs TRBV5-1 and TRBJ2-2; 10 bases map to TRBD2. Germline CDR1 SGHRS, CDR2 YFSETQ. V dropped 0 bases and J dropped 7; count of bases not matched to a gene: 3. The CDR3 runs to 15 residues. CDR3: CASSLATSGNGELFF. The CDR3 coding sequence is TGCGCCAGCAGCTTGGCCACTAGCGGGAACGGGGAGCTGTTTTTT.

This clonotype was detected ten times or more. The V call is TRBV7-8, the J call TRBJ2-3; D not certain. CDR1 and CDR2 (germline): SGHVS, FQNEAQ. Deletions cut 1 base from V and 5 bases from J, with 10 bases between. This CDR3 region has 14 residues. CDR3 region: CASSLVLPKDTQYF. CDR3 DNA: TGTGCCAGCAGCTTAGTCCTGCCTAAAGATACGCAGTATTTT.

The chain is built from TRBV12-3 or TRBV12-4 and TRBJ1-5, with TRBD1 matching over 8 bases. The J segment lost 1 base and the V segment lost 6 bases, leaving 11 bases of the junction unmatched. CDR3 length: 17 residues. CDR3 sequence reads: CASSRQGTLGSNQPQHF. The CDR3 bases are TGTGCCAGCAGCCGACAGGGGACCCTGGGCAGCAATCAGCCCCAGCATTTT.

The chain is built from TRBV5-1 and TRBJ2-5; D remains unclear. V was shortened by 1 base and J by 4 bases, with 5 bases between the two germline ends. Germline CDR1 SGHRS, CDR2 YFSETQ. The CDR3 extends over 12 amino acids. CDR3: CASSLKLETQYF. In DNA, the CDR3 is TGCGCCAGCAGCTTGAAGTTAGAGACCCAGTACTTC.

This clonotype was seen ten or more times. The chain employs TRBV4-3 and TRBJ1-1; D remains unclear. The germline CDR1 and CDR2 sequences are LGHNA and YSLEER. This CDR3 is 14 amino acids long. Trimming shortened V by 0 bases and J by 6 bases, and 11 bases separated the two germline ends. CDR3 sequence reads: CASSQDTVGSEAFF. DNA of the CDR3: TGCGCCAGCAGCCAAGATACGGTAGGCTCTGAAGCTTTCTTT.